This T cell receptor (beta chain) is drawn from a study of blood T cells in healthy people across ages. Whole-study results and caveats: Aged donors had fewer naive CD4+ cells and lower diversity than long-lived donors.

This clonotype came up many times. Antigen unknown. Trimming at V came to 6 bases and at J to 4 bases, leaving 12 bases not matched to a gene. Germline loops: CDR1 DFQATT, CDR2 SNEGSKA (reference sequence). The CDR3 consists of 15 residues. For the second PCR, which ran for about 6 to 11 cycles, a sample-barcoded 5' primer and a J-beta primer mix were used. A single record per CDR3 protein comes from TCRdb applying MiXCR to the 5' RACE reads. Here the sample spans more than 800,000 distinct CDR3 sequences, around 28% being singletons. The clonotype was recovered from an elderly woman in good health. The chain recombines TRBV20-1 with TRBJ1-1; 9 bases fit TRBD1. Sequencing was done on a sample of blood. CDR3 region: CSAANPGQGFTEAFF. Written as DNA, the CDR3 is TGCAGTGCGGCGAATCCAGGACAGGGGTTCACTGAAGCTTTCTTT.